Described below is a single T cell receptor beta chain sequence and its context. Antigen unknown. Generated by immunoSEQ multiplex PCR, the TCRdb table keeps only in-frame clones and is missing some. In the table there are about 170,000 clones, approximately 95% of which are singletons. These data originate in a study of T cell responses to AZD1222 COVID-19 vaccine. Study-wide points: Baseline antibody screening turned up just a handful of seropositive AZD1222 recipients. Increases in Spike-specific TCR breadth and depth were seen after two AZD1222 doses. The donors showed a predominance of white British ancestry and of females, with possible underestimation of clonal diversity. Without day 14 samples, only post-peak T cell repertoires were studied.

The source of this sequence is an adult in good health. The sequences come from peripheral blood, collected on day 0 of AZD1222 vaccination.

The CDR3 sequence: CASRRDRVQRGAFF. The CDR3 bases are TGTGCCAGTCGTCGGGACAGGGTACAAAGGGGAGCTTTCTTT. The chain uses TRBV28 and TRBJ1-1; 9 positions agree with TRBD1. The CDR3 consists of 14 residues. Trimming at V came to 9 bases and at J to 10 bases, leaving 15 bases not matched to a gene. Germline V gene data show CDR1 as MDHEN and CDR2 as SYDVKM.